Listed below are T cell receptor beta chains from one sample, sequenced in a study of identical twins. TCRdb re-analysed the 5' RACE reads in MiXCR, keeping a single row per CDR3 protein. This sample has roughly 630,000 distinct CDR3 sequences, with under 8.5% found just once. The same sample was also used in a study of yellow fever vaccine responses in identical twins.

The specimen was PBMCs. The receptors derive from a woman aged 18-30 years in good health. The CDR3 runs from the conserved cysteine through the conserved F or W. A D gene is named only where the DNA matches it firmly. A clone size is listed for some rows: how often the clone was seen (once, few, many), or a class if it is expanded.

CDR3 DNA: TGTGCCAGCAGTCGGACAGTCGGAGGCGATACGCAGTATTTT
CDR3 protein: CASSRTVGGDTQYF
J gene: TRBJ2-3
V gene: TRBV6-1
D gene: -
clone size: few

CDR3 DNA: TGTGCCAGCAGTTCGAGAGTCCGGAGTTCACCCCTCCACTTT
CDR3 protein: CASSSRVRSSPLHF
J gene: TRBJ1-6
V gene: TRBV12-3/TRBV12-4
D gene: -
clone size: many

CDR3 DNA: TGTGCCAGCAGCCAAGGGCCTGGGACGGCTAATGAAAAACTGTTTTTT
CDR3 protein: CASSQGPGTANEKLFF
J gene: TRBJ1-4
V gene: TRBV7-9
D gene: -
clone size: many

CDR3 DNA: TGTGCCAGTAATACAGGGCTCTACAATGAGCAGTTCTTC
CDR3 protein: CASNTGLYNEQFF
J gene: TRBJ2-1
V gene: TRBV19
D gene: -
clone size: -

CDR3 DNA: TGCAGTGCTAGAAGGACTAGCGGGACGGGTGATACGCAGTATTTT
CDR3 protein: CSARRTSGTGDTQYF
J gene: TRBJ2-3
V gene: TRBV20-1
D gene: TRBD2
clone size: few

CDR3 DNA: TGCAGTGCTAGAGTTGGTCTAACTAATGAAAAACTGTTTTTT
CDR3 protein: CSARVGLTNEKLFF
J gene: TRBJ1-4
V gene: TRBV20-1
D gene: -
clone size: few

CDR3 DNA: TGTGCCAGCATCCTTCGCGGGGGGGACTCACCCCTCCACTTT
CDR3 protein: CASILRGGDSPLHF
J gene: TRBJ1-6
V gene: TRBV12-3/TRBV12-4
D gene: -
clone size: many

CDR3 DNA: TGTGCCACCAGTGATCCAGCCATCGGGACTGAAGCTTTCTTT
CDR3 protein: CATSDPAIGTEAFF
J gene: TRBJ1-1
V gene: TRBV24-1
D gene: -
clone size: -

CDR3 DNA: TGTGCCAGCACCTACAATGAGCAGTTCTTC
CDR3 protein: CASTYNEQFF
J gene: TRBJ2-1
V gene: TRBV7-2
D gene: -
clone size: few

CDR3 DNA: TGTGCCAGCAGCCAATCGGGGACAGGGGCTGGCGATGAGCAGTTCTTC
CDR3 protein: CASSQSGTGAGDEQFF
J gene: TRBJ2-1
V gene: TRBV14
D gene: TRBD1
clone size: -

CDR3 DNA: TGTGCCAGCAGCCAAGTTCCAGGGGATCATAACTATGGCTACACCTTC
CDR3 protein: CASSQVPGDHNYGYTF
J gene: TRBJ1-2
V gene: TRBV3-1
D gene: -
clone size: many

CDR3 DNA: TGTGCCAGCAGCTTAGAGGCAGGGACTAGGGAGTTCTTC
CDR3 protein: CASSLEAGTREFF
J gene: TRBJ2-1
V gene: TRBV7-9
D gene: TRBD2
clone size: many

CDR3 DNA: TGTGCCAGCATCAGGGACAGGGGTCCGCCTAATGGGCAGTTCTTC
CDR3 protein: CASIRDRGPPNGQFF
J gene: TRBJ2-1
V gene: TRBV2
D gene: TRBD1
clone size: -

CDR3 DNA: TGTGCCAGCACACGGACAGCACCCTCGGGGACCCAGTACTTC
CDR3 protein: CASTRTAPSGTQYF
J gene: TRBJ2-5
V gene: TRBV12-3/TRBV12-4
D gene: -
clone size: -

CDR3 DNA: TGTGCCAGCTACGGGACAGTCAACACTGAAGCTTTCTTT
CDR3 protein: CASYGTVNTEAFF
J gene: TRBJ1-1
V gene: TRBV12-3/TRBV12-4
D gene: TRBD1
clone size: few

CDR3 DNA: TGTGCCAGCAGGCCGGGACAGGGGTTATCGAACACAGATACGCAGTATTTT
CDR3 protein: CASRPGQGLSNTDTQYF
J gene: TRBJ2-3
V gene: TRBV12-3/TRBV12-4
D gene: TRBD1
clone size: few

CDR3 DNA: TGTGCCAGCAGCCTTCAGGGTGGAGATGAAAAACTGTTTTTT
CDR3 protein: CASSLQGGDEKLFF
J gene: TRBJ1-4
V gene: TRBV27
D gene: -
clone size: -

CDR3 DNA: TGTGCCAGCAGCACCGGGACTAGCGGGAGGGGTGAGACCCAGTACTTC
CDR3 protein: CASSTGTSGRGETQYF
J gene: TRBJ2-5
V gene: TRBV7-9
D gene: TRBD2
clone size: -

CDR3 DNA: TGTGCCAGCAGCTCCCATAGGGGCCTGAACACTGAAGCTTTCTTT
CDR3 protein: CASSSHRGLNTEAFF
J gene: TRBJ1-1
V gene: TRBV5-6
D gene: -
clone size: many

CDR3 DNA: TGCGCCAGCAGCCAAGGAAGGGCCAGGGCCATGAACACTGAAGCTTTCTTT
CDR3 protein: CASSQGRARAMNTEAFF
J gene: TRBJ1-1
V gene: TRBV4-1
D gene: -
clone size: many

CDR3 DNA: TGTGCCAGCAGCTTTACGACAGGCCAAGAGACCCAGTACTTC
CDR3 protein: CASSFTTGQETQYF
J gene: TRBJ2-5
V gene: TRBV7-2
D gene: -
clone size: -

CDR3 DNA: TGCAGCGGGGGAGGACAGGGTTTAGAGACCCAGTACTTC
CDR3 protein: CSGGGQGLETQYF
J gene: TRBJ2-5
V gene: TRBV29-1
D gene: TRBD1
clone size: many

CDR3 DNA: TGCAGTGCTAGGGGGGGACCAGGAGAGCAGTTCTTC
CDR3 protein: CSARGGPGEQFF
J gene: TRBJ2-1
V gene: TRBV20-1
D gene: -
clone size: few

CDR3 DNA: TGCAGCGTTGTAGCAGGTTCTGGGGCCAACGTCCTGACTTTC
CDR3 protein: CSVVAGSGANVLTF
J gene: TRBJ2-6
V gene: TRBV29-1
D gene: -
clone size: -

CDR3 DNA: TGTGCCAGCAGCTTAGTTGAACAGGCCCTGGGTGGCTACACCTTC
CDR3 protein: CASSLVEQALGGYTF
J gene: TRBJ1-2
V gene: TRBV7-8
D gene: -
clone size: -

CDR3 DNA: TGCAGTGCTAAGGGGTTTCTACTTCCAAGCTCCTACAATGAGCAGTTCTTC
CDR3 protein: CSAKGFLLPSSYNEQFF
J gene: TRBJ2-1
V gene: TRBV20-1
D gene: -
clone size: -

CDR3 DNA: TGTGCCAGCAGTTACGGGACCGGGACAGGGAGGGAATATAGCAATCAGCCCCAGCATTTT
CDR3 protein: CASSYGTGTGREYSNQPQHF
J gene: TRBJ1-5
V gene: TRBV6-2/TRBV6-3
D gene: TRBD1
clone size: few

CDR3 DNA: TGTGCCAGCCAAAGGGGACGTCCCCTAGGCGATGAGCAGTTCTTC
CDR3 protein: CASQRGRPLGDEQFF
J gene: TRBJ2-1
V gene: TRBV7-9
D gene: -
clone size: -

CDR3 DNA: TGTGCCAGCAGTGTTGCCGAAGGGAGCACAGATACGCAGTATTTT
CDR3 protein: CASSVAEGSTDTQYF
J gene: TRBJ2-3
V gene: TRBV9
D gene: -
clone size: -

CDR3 DNA: TGTGCCAGTAGTATGGGTTGGACTGTGAACACTGAAGCTTTCTTT
CDR3 protein: CASSMGWTVNTEAFF
J gene: TRBJ1-1
V gene: TRBV19
D gene: -
clone size: few

CDR3 DNA: TGCAGTGCTACGACTAACTACAATGAGCAGTTCTTC
CDR3 protein: CSATTNYNEQFF
J gene: TRBJ2-1
V gene: TRBV20-1
D gene: -
clone size: -

CDR3 DNA: TGTGCCAGCAGTATTGGGCAGGGCGGCCATGAGCAGTTCTTC
CDR3 protein: CASSIGQGGHEQFF
J gene: TRBJ2-1
V gene: TRBV2
D gene: -
clone size: many

CDR3 DNA: TGCGCCAGCAGGGCCGGGACTAACTCCTACAATGAGCAGTTCTTC
CDR3 protein: CASRAGTNSYNEQFF
J gene: TRBJ2-1
V gene: TRBV5-1
D gene: TRBD2
clone size: many

CDR3 DNA: TGTGCCAGCAGTGATAAAATCTTAGGGGACAACTATGGCTACACCTTC
CDR3 protein: CASSDKILGDNYGYTF
J gene: TRBJ1-2
V gene: TRBV6-1
D gene: -
clone size: -

CDR3 DNA: TGCAGCGTCGACAAGGCCGATGAGCAGTTCTTC
CDR3 protein: CSVDKADEQFF
J gene: TRBJ2-1
V gene: TRBV29-1
D gene: -
clone size: -

CDR3 DNA: TGTGCCAGCAGCTTAGTCTCTTCGTCTAGCGGCGATAAAAACATTCAGTACTTC
CDR3 protein: CASSLVSSSSGDKNIQYF
J gene: TRBJ2-4
V gene: TRBV11-1
D gene: TRBD2
clone size: few

CDR3 DNA: TGCAGTGCTAGACAGCACCAGAGCACAGATACGCAGTATTTT
CDR3 protein: CSARQHQSTDTQYF
J gene: TRBJ2-3
V gene: TRBV20-1
D gene: -
clone size: few

CDR3 DNA: TGCAGCGTTGAGGTTAGGCTCCCCGGGACAGCATACAATGAGCAGTTCTTC
CDR3 protein: CSVEVRLPGTAYNEQFF
J gene: TRBJ2-1
V gene: TRBV29-1
D gene: TRBD1
clone size: many

CDR3 DNA: TGTGCCAGCAGTTTGGTACAGGGAAGTGAAAGCTACACCTTC
CDR3 protein: CASSLVQGSESYTF
J gene: TRBJ1-2
V gene: TRBV12-3/TRBV12-4
D gene: -
clone size: few

CDR3 DNA: TGCGCCAGCAGTGGTTGGACGAGCAATGAGCAGTTCTTC
CDR3 protein: CASSGWTSNEQFF
J gene: TRBJ2-1
V gene: TRBV5-1
D gene: -
clone size: few

CDR3 DNA: TGCAGCGTTGTCTCGCGGGAGGATATTTGGTCCTACAATGAGCAGTTCTTC
CDR3 protein: CSVVSREDIWSYNEQFF
J gene: TRBJ2-1
V gene: TRBV29-1
D gene: TRBD2
clone size: many

CDR3 DNA: TGTGCCAGCAGCTTAGCGACAGGGTTGAACACTGAAGCTTTCTTT
CDR3 protein: CASSLATGLNTEAFF
J gene: TRBJ1-1
V gene: TRBV7-2
D gene: TRBD1
clone size: many

CDR3 DNA: TGCGCCAGCAGCTCGACCACCCCCGGGACGCTCCGGGTCACCCAGTACTTC
CDR3 protein: CASSSTTPGTLRVTQYF
J gene: TRBJ2-5
V gene: TRBV5-1
D gene: -
clone size: few

CDR3 DNA: TGTGCCAGCAGCTTAGAGTGGGGGGGGCGGGAGCAGTTCTTC
CDR3 protein: CASSLEWGGREQFF
J gene: TRBJ2-1
V gene: TRBV7-8
D gene: -
clone size: many

CDR3 DNA: TGTGCCAGCAGCCGGGGACTAGACCCCTTGTTCTTC
CDR3 protein: CASSRGLDPLFF
J gene: TRBJ2-1
V gene: TRBV6-1
D gene: TRBD2
clone size: few